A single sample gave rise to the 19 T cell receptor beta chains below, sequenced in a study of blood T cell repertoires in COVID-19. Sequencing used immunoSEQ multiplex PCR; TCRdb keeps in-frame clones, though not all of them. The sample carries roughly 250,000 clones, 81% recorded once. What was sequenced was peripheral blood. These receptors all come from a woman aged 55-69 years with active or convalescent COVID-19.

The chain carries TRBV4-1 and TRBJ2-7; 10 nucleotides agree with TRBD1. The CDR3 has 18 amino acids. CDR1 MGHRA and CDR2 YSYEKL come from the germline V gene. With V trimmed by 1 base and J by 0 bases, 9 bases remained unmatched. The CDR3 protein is CASSQGMGQGFYSYEQYF. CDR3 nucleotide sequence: TGCGCCAGCAGCCAAGGGATGGGACAGGGGTTCTACTCCTACGAGCAGTACTTC.

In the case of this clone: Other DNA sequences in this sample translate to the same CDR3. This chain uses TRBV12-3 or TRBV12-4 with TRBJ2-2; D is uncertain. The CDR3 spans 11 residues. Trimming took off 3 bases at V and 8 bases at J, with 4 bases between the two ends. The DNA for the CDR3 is TGTGCCAGCAGTTTCGGGGGGGAGCTGTTTTTT. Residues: CASSFGGELFF.

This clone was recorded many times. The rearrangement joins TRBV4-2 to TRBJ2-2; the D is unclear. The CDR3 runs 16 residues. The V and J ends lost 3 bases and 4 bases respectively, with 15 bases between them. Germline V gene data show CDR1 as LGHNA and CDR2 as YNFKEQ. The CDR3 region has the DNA TGTGCCAGCAGCCAGCAGTTAGGAGAAGCCACCGGGGAGCTGTTTTTT. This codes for CASSQQLGEATGELFF.

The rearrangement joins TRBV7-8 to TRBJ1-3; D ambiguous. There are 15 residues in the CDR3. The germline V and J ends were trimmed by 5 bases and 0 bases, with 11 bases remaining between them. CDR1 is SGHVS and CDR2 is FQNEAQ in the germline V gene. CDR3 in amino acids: CASSPRRYSGNTIYF. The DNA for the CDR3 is TGTGCCAGCAGCCCCCGCCGGTACTCTGGAAACACCATATATTTT.

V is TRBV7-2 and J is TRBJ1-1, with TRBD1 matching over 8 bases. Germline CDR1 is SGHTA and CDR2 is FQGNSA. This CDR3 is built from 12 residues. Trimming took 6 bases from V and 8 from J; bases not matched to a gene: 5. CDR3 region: CASSRTGLEAFF. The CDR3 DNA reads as TGTGCCAGCAGTCGGACAGGGTTAGAAGCTTTCTTT.

As DNA, the CDR3 is TGTGCCAGCAGTTCTTGGGACAGGGTAGGGAATCAGCCCCAGCATTTT. Translating gives CASSSWDRVGNQPQHF. The V gene is TRBV6-5, the J gene TRBJ1-5; 9 bases are a match to TRBD1. This CDR3 is built from 16 residues. In germline, CDR1 is MNHEY, CDR2 SVGAGI. V dropped 4 bases and J dropped 4; count of bases not matched to a gene: 8.

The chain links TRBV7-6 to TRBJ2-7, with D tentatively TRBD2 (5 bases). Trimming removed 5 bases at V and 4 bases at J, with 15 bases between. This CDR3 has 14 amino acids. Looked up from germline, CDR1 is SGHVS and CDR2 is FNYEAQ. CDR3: CASSPLGRPYEQYF. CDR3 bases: TGTGCCAGCAGCCCCTTGGGGAGACCGTACGAGCAGTACTTC.

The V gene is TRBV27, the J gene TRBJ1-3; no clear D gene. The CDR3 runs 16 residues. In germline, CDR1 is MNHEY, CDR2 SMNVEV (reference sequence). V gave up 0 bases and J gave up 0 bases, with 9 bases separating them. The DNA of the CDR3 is TGTGCCAGCAGTTTATCGGGAGCTTACTCTGGAAACACCATATATTTT. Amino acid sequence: CASSLSGAYSGNTIYF.

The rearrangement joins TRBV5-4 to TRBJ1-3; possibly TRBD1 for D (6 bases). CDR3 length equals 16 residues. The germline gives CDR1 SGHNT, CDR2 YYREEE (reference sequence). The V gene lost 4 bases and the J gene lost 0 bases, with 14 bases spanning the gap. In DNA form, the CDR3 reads TGTGCCAGCAGCAGAACGACAGGCATCTCTGGAAACACCATATATTTT. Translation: CASSRTTGISGNTIYF.

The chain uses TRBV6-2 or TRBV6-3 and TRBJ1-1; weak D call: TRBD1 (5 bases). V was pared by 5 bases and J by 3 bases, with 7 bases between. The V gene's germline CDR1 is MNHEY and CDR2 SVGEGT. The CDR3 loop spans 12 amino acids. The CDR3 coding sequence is TGTGCCAGCAGTGACAGAGACACTGAAGCTTTCTTT. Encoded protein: CASSDRDTEAFF.

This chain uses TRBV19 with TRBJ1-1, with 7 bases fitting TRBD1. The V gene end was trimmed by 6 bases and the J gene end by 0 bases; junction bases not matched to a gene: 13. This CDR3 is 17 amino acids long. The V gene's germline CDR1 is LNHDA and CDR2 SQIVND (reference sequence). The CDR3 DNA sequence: TGTGCCAGTAGGCGGGACAGCCAAGGGTCTCTGAACACTGAAGCTTTCTTT. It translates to CASRRDSQGSLNTEAFF.

DNA for the CDR3: TGTGCCAGCAGTTTACAGGCGGGGACGAACACCGGGGAGCTGTTTTTT. Translation: CASSLQAGTNTGELFF. V is TRBV27 and J is TRBJ2-2; D is perhaps TRBD2 (6 bases). Between the trimmed V and J ends, which lost 2 bases and 0 bases, there was a span of 10 bases. The germline V gene has CDR1 MNHEY and CDR2 SMNVEV (reference sequence). This CDR3 has 16 amino acids.

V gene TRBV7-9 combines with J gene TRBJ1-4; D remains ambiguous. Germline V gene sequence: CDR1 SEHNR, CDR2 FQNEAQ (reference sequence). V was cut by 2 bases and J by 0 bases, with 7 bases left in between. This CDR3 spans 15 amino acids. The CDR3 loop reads CASSLSRATNEKLFF. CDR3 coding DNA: TGTGCCAGCAGCTTATCCCGGGCAACTAATGAAAAACTGTTTTTT.

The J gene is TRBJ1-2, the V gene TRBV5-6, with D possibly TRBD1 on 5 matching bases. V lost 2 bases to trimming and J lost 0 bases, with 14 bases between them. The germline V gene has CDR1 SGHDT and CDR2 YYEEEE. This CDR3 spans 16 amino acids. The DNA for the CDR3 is TGTGCCAGCAGCTTTAGGAACGTAGGGGCTAACTATGGCTACACCTTC. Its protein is CASSFRNVGANYGYTF.

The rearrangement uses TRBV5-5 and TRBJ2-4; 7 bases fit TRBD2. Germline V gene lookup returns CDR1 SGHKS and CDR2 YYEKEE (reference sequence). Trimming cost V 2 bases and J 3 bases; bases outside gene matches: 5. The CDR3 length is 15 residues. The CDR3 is CASSFSGEGKNIQYF. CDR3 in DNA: TGTGCCAGCAGCTTCAGCGGGGAAGGCAAAAACATTCAGTACTTC.

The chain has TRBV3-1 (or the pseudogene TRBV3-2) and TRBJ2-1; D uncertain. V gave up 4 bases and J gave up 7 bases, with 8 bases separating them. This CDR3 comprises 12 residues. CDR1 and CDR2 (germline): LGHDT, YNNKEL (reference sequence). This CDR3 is CASSPGWNEQFF. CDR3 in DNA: TGTGCCAGCAGCCCCGGTTGGAATGAGCAGTTCTTC.

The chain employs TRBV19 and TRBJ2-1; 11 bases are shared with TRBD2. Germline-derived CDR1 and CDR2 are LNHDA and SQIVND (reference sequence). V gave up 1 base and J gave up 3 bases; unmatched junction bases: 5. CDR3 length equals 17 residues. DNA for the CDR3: TGTGCCAGTAGTATAGTGGGACTAGCGGCCATCTACAATGAGCAGTTCTTC. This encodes CASSIVGLAAIYNEQFF.

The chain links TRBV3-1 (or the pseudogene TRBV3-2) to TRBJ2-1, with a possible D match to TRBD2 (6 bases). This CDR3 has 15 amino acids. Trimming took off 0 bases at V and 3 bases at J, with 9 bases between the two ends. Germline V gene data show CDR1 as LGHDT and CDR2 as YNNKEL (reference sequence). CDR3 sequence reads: CASSQDGGIYNEQFF. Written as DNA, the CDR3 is TGTGCCAGCAGCCAAGATGGAGGGATCTACAATGAGCAGTTCTTC.

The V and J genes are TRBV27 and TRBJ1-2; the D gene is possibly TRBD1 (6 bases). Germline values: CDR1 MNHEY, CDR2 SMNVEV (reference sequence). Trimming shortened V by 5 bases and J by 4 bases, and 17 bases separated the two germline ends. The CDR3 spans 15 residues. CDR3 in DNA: TGTGCCAGCAGTCCCCTTGGGGGGGCTGGCTATGGCTACACCTTC. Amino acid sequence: CASSPLGGAGYGYTF.